These T cell receptor beta chains were read from a single sample in a study of blood T cell repertoires in COVID-19. The repertoire was sequenced with immunoSEQ multiplex PCR; TCRdb's copy has only in-frame clones and lacks some. In the table there are 150,000 to 200,000 clones, 65% to 85% of which are singletons. Sequenced sample: peripheral blood. Receptors were obtained from a man in his sixties with active or convalescent COVID-19. Each CDR3 is given with its conserved first and last residue. D genes are given only for firm matches. Only part of the rows carry a size: once, few, many, or a class if the clone is expanded.

d_gene | abundance | j_gene | v_gene | CDR3nt | CDR3aa
- | - | TRBJ1-1 | TRBV10-3 | TGTGCCATCAGTGACGGGAACACTGAAGCTTTCTTT | CAISDGNTEAFF
TRBD1 | - | TRBJ1-3 | TRBV6-5 | TGTGCCAGCAGGAGACAGGGGAACTCTGGAAACACCATATATTTT | CASRRQGNSGNTIYF
- | few | TRBJ1-1 | TRBV6-5 | TGTGCCAGCAGTTACTCAATGACCGGGGGGCAAGTGGGTTTCTTT | CASSYSMTGGQVGFF
- | - | TRBJ2-3 | TRBV6-5 | TGTGCCAGCAGTTACTCCCTAGTGGAAGATACGCAGTATTTT | CASSYSLVEDTQYF
- | - | TRBJ1-6 | TRBV4-2 | TGTGCCAGCAGCCAGCGGACAGATAATTCACCCCTCCACTTT | CASSQRTDNSPLHF
TRBD2 | - | TRBJ2-1 | TRBV6-5 | TGTGCCAGCAGTTACATCGCGGGGGGAGACGGAGAGCAGTTCTTC | CASSYIAGGDGEQFF
TRBD1 | - | TRBJ2-7 | TRBV5-1 | TGCGCCAGCAGCTCCACAGGGGTTAGTTACGAGCAGTACTTC | CASSSTGVSYEQYF
- | - | TRBJ1-1 | TRBV6-4 | TGTGCCAGCAGTGACACACGGGACACTGAAGCTTTCTTT | CASSDTRDTEAFF
- | - | TRBJ2-1 | TRBV3-1/TRBV3-2 | TGTGCCAGCAGCTTTACTACTGGATTTACTAGCAATGCCTACAATGAGCAGTTCTTC | CASSFTTGFTSNAYNEQFF
TRBD2 | - | TRBJ2-1 | TRBV27 | TGTGCCAGCAGTCGGGTTGCTAGCGGTTACAATGAGCAGTTCTTC | CASSRVASGYNEQFF
TRBD1 | - | TRBJ1-2 | TRBV6-5 | TGTGCCAGCAGCAGGGACAGGGCGAGAATCTATGGCTACACCTTC | CASSRDRARIYGYTF
- | - | TRBJ2-2 | TRBV4-1 | TGCGCCAGCAGCCAGAACACACGGAACACCGGGGAGCTGTTTTTT | CASSQNTRNTGELFF
TRBD1 | - | TRBJ2-7 | TRBV15 | TGTGCCACCAGCAGAGGCTTGGGACAGGGGGCATGGGAGCAGTACTTC | CATSRGLGQGAWEQYF
- | once | TRBJ1-4 | TRBV4-2 | TGTGCCAGCAGCCCCGAACAGGGAACTAATGAAAAACTGTTTTTT | CASSPEQGTNEKLFF
TRBD1 | - | TRBJ1-2 | TRBV28 | TGTGCCAGCAGTTTAATCGGGACAGGCTATGGCTACACCTTC | CASSLIGTGYGYTF
- | - | TRBJ2-3 | TRBV7-2 | TGTGCCAGCAGCTTAGTCGGGAGACTCCGCACAGATACGCAGTATTTT | CASSLVGRLRTDTQYF
- | - | TRBJ1-6 | TRBV21-1 | TGTGCCAGCAGCAGTTCGATGGAGTCCTATAATTCACCCCTCCACTTT | CASSSSMESYNSPLHF
TRBD2 | - | TRBJ2-7 | TRBV6-2/TRBV6-3 | TGTGCCAGCAGTTTTACTAGCGGGGGGGCGTCCTACGAGCAGTACTTC | CASSFTSGGASYEQYF
- | - | TRBJ1-6 | TRBV27 | TGTGCCAGCAGTACCTACAGGGAAACCTCACCCCTCCACTTT | CASSTYRETSPLHF
- | few | TRBJ1-4 | TRBV29-1 | TGCGCCGGGGGGCTTAATGAAAAACTGTTTTTT | CAGGLNEKLFF
TRBD2 | - | TRBJ2-1 | TRBV19 | TGTGCCAGCACAGCCGGGAGGGCCGGAGAGGGTGAGCAGTTCTTC | CASTAGRAGEGEQFF
TRBD2 | - | TRBJ2-3 | TRBV2 | TGTGCCAGCAGTGAATTGCGGGGGTCGGGCACAGATACGCAGTATTTT | CASSELRGSGTDTQYF
- | - | TRBJ1-4 | TRBV9 | TGTGCCAGCAGCCCTACCTTTCAGGATCATGAAAAACTGTTTTTT | CASSPTFQDHEKLFF
- | - | TRBJ2-7 | TRBV15 | TGTGCCACCAGCAGAGATCGAGGCGGGTCCTCCCTCTACGAGCAGTACTTC | CATSRDRGGSSLYEQYF
- | - | TRBJ2-2 | TRBV2 | TGTGCCAGCAGCGTTGAGAGGTTTGGGGAGCTGTTTTTT | CASSVERFGELFF
- | - | TRBJ1-6 | TRBV5-1 | TGCGCCAGCAGCTTCCTTCCTCCACCCCTCCACTTT | CASSFLPPPLHF
TRBD2 | - | TRBJ2-1 | TRBV9 | TGTGCCAGCAGCTCCCACGGGGGAGGGCTCTACAATGAGCAGTTCTTC | CASSSHGGGLYNEQFF
- | - | TRBJ1-6 | TRBV7-9 | TGTGCCAGCAGCCGCACGTCGGCAGGGGAATCACCCCTCCACTTT | CASSRTSAGESPLHF
- | - | TRBJ2-7 | TRBV21-1 | TGTGCCAGCAGCACCCGGGACAGGGGACGCCCCGAGCAGTACTTC | CASSTRDRGRPEQYF
TRBD1 | - | TRBJ2-7 | TRBV13 | TGTGCCAGCAGCGCCATCCCCGGGACAGGGTCCCACGAGCAGTACTTC | CASSAIPGTGSHEQYF
- | - | TRBJ1-5 | TRBV21-1 | TGTGCCAGCAGCAAAGCGCCTCCCAGTATGCGGCGCAATCAGCCCCAGCATTTT | CASSKAPPSMRRNQPQHF
- | - | TRBJ1-6 | TRBV12-3/TRBV12-4 | TGTGCCAGCAGTTTCCAGTCTAATTCACCCCTCCACTTT | CASSFQSNSPLHF
TRBD1 | - | TRBJ1-2 | TRBV5-6 | TGTGCCAGCAGCGGGACAGGGTACGGCTACACCTTC | CASSGTGYGYTF
TRBD2 | - | TRBJ2-7 | TRBV6-5 | TGTGCCAGCAGAGTCCGCGGGAGAAGCTCCTACGAGCAGTACTTC | CASRVRGRSSYEQYF
TRBD1 | - | TRBJ1-4 | TRBV11-2 | TGTGCCAGCAGCTTAGTGGGCAGGGGGAATGAAAAACTGTTTTTT | CASSLVGRGNEKLFF
- | - | TRBJ2-3 | TRBV9 | TGTGCCAGCAGCGCGGGAGTAGATACGCAGTATTTT | CASSAGVDTQYF
- | - | TRBJ1-4 | TRBV28 | TGTGCCAGCAGCGCTCCCGGGTCAGGGAGGAATGAAAAACTGTTTTTT | CASSAPGSGRNEKLFF
- | once | TRBJ2-2 | TRBV29-1 | TGCAGCGTCCTTCTGACCGGGGAGCTGTTTTTT | CSVLLTGELFF
- | - | TRBJ1-6 | TRBV15 | TGTGCCACCAGGACCGCTAGCTCCTATAATTCACCCCTCCACTTT | CATRTASSYNSPLHF
TRBD1 | once | TRBJ1-2 | TRBV24-1 | TGTGCCACCAGGCAGGGGGGCCCGGAGGGTGGCTACACCTTC | CATRQGGPEGGYTF
- | - | TRBJ1-4 | TRBV23-1 | TGCGCCAGCAGTCCTTCTTTGTGTAACTTTAATGAAAAACTGTTTTTT | CASSPSLCNFNEKLFF